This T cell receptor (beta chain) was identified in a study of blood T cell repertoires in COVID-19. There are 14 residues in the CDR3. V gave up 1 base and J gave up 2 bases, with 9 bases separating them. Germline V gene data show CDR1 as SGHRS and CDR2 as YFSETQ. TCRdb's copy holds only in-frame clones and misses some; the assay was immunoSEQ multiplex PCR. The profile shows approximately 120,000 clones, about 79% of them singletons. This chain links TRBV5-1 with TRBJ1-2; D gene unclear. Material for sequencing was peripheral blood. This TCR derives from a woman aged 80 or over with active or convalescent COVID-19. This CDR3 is CASSLNAGNYGYTF. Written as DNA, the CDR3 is TGCGCCAGCAGCTTGAACGCAGGAAACTATGGCTACACCTTC.